This is a list of T cell receptor beta chains from one sample in a study of T cells after yellow fever vaccination. TCRdb passed the 5' RACE reads through MiXCR, listing each CDR3 protein once. The table includes 300,000 or so distinct CDR3 sequences, over 10% detected once. The material was CD4+ T cells sorted from PBMCs, obtained 45 days after the yellow fever booster vaccination. Receptors originate from a man aged 30 to 45 who received the YFV17D yellow fever vaccine. Each CDR3 is given with its conserved first and last residue. Fields, in order: V gene, clone size, J gene, D gene, CDR3 protein, CDR3 DNA. A D gene is named only where the DNA matches it firmly. Size is omitted from some rows. Given values are once, few, many or a class for expanded clones.

TRBV12-3/TRBV12-4	NA	TRBJ1-1	NA	CASILRGNTEAFF	TGTGCCAGTATCCTACGGGGGAACACTGAAGCTTTCTTT
TRBV15	NA	TRBJ2-5	TRBD2	CATLKGLAEETQYF	TGTGCCACTCTAAAGGGACTAGCGGAAGAGACCCAGTACTTC
TRBV10-3	few	TRBJ2-3	NA	CAISARQLSDDTQYF	TGTGCCATCAGTGCTAGACAGCTCTCGGATGATACGCAGTATTTT
TRBV7-9	many	TRBJ2-5	NA	CASSLASGEETQYF	TGTGCCAGCAGCCTGGCGTCAGGGGAAGAGACCCAGTACTTC
TRBV20-1	few	TRBJ1-1	TRBD1	CSARPGQGTRTEAFF	TGCAGTGCTAGACCCGGACAGGGGACTCGCACTGAAGCTTTCTTT
TRBV12-3/TRBV12-4	NA	TRBJ2-1	TRBD2	CASRLTSGNNEQFF	TGTGCCAGCAGATTGACTAGCGGAAACAATGAGCAGTTCTTC
TRBV10-3	few	TRBJ1-1	NA	CAISESGTEAFF	TGTGCCATCAGTGAATCAGGGACTGAAGCTTTCTTT
TRBV5-4	NA	TRBJ2-1	TRBD1	CASSPGQGVYEQFF	TGTGCCAGCAGCCCGGGACAGGGGGTCTATGAGCAGTTCTTC
TRBV10-3	few	TRBJ2-3	TRBD1	CALSAQGDTDTQYF	TGTGCCCTCTCGGCCCAGGGGGACACAGATACGCAGTATTTT
TRBV4-3	NA	TRBJ2-3	NA	CASSQDPRNSDTQYF	TGCGCCAGCAGCCAAGATCCCCGGAACTCAGATACGCAGTATTTT
TRBV6-5	many	TRBJ2-7	TRBD1	CASSLEQGVSYEQYF	TGTGCCAGCAGTTTGGAACAGGGGGTTTCCTACGAGCAGTACTTC
TRBV7-9	few	TRBJ2-3	NA	CASSLVRADTQYF	TGTGCCAGCAGCTTAGTGAGGGCAGATACGCAGTATTTT
TRBV15	few	TRBJ2-2	NA	CATSRGSVNTGELFF	TGTGCCACCAGCAGAGGGTCCGTGAACACCGGGGAGCTGTTTTTT
TRBV12-3/TRBV12-4	NA	TRBJ1-5	NA	CASSLILRGILREGDQPQHF	TGTGCCAGCAGTTTGATTCTCCGGGGGATACTTCGGGAAGGGGATCAGCCCCAGCATTTT
TRBV7-9	NA	TRBJ2-1	TRBD2	CASSHTSGRDEQFF	TGTGCCAGCAGCCACACTAGCGGGAGAGATGAGCAGTTCTTC
TRBV12-3/TRBV12-4	NA	TRBJ1-2	NA	CASSPSGYSIRGYTF	TGTGCCAGCAGCCCCTCCGGTTACAGTATAAGAGGCTACACCTTC
TRBV5-6	NA	TRBJ2-7	NA	CASSSRGRHEQYF	TGTGCCAGCAGCTCCCGGGGACGCCACGAGCAGTACTTC
TRBV20-1	many	TRBJ2-3	NA	CSAVPSQDTQYF	TGCAGTGCTGTCCCTTCACAAGATACGCAGTATTTT
TRBV13	NA	TRBJ2-7	TRBD2	CASSLYPGGTYEQYF	TGTGCCAGCAGTCTTTATCCGGGAGGGACCTACGAGCAGTACTTC
TRBV29-1	few	TRBJ2-7	NA	CSVEDPDGYEQYF	TGCAGCGTTGAAGACCCGGACGGTTACGAGCAGTACTTC
TRBV5-1	NA	TRBJ1-1	NA	CASSYYRDKNTEAFF	TGCGCCAGCAGTTATTACCGGGACAAGAACACTGAAGCTTTCTTT
TRBV7-2	NA	TRBJ2-5	NA	CASSPLRETQYF	TGTGCCAGCAGCCCCCTCCGGGAGACCCAGTACTTC
TRBV6-2/TRBV6-3	few	TRBJ1-5	TRBD1	CASSYGTGSYQPQHF	TGTGCCAGCAGTTACGGGACAGGCTCCTATCAGCCCCAGCATTTT
TRBV9	few	TRBJ1-2	NA	CASSPRGHSNYGYTF	TGTGCCAGCAGCCCGCGGGGACATTCTAACTATGGCTACACCTTC
TRBV7-2	NA	TRBJ1-6	TRBD1	CASSSDRGLFSPLHF	TGTGCCAGCAGCTCGGACAGGGGCTTGTTTTCACCCCTCCACTTT
TRBV19	few	TRBJ2-1	NA	CASSIDRGNEQFF	TGTGCCAGTAGTATAGATCGGGGCAATGAGCAGTTCTTC
TRBV20-1	NA	TRBJ2-5	NA	CSARLSGETQYF	TGCAGTGCTAGGCTGTCGGGTGAGACCCAGTACTTC
TRBV5-6	few	TRBJ2-2	TRBD2	CASSGLAGPANTGELFF	TGTGCCAGCAGCGGACTAGCGGGGCCAGCGAACACCGGGGAGCTGTTTTTT
TRBV20-1	NA	TRBJ2-7	NA	CSAKGNFVYEQYF	TGCAGTGCTAAAGGGAATTTTGTCTACGAGCAGTACTTC
TRBV9	few	TRBJ2-1	NA	CASSAEVWGEQFF	TGTGCCAGCAGTGCCGAGGTGTGGGGTGAGCAGTTCTTC
TRBV18	NA	TRBJ2-5	NA	CASSPAPADTQYF	TGTGCCAGCTCACCAGCCCCGGCGGATACCCAGTACTTC
TRBV10-2	few	TRBJ2-5	TRBD2	CASQKTSVPVETQYF	TGCGCCAGCCAAAAGACTAGCGTGCCGGTAGAGACCCAGTACTTC
TRBV25-1	many	TRBJ2-7	NA	CASRLGFEQYF	TGTGCCAGCCGCTTGGGCTTCGAGCAGTACTTC
TRBV7-2	NA	TRBJ1-1	TRBD1	CASSLRQGLAFF	TGTGCCAGCAGCTTAAGACAGGGTCTAGCTTTCTTT
TRBV5-1	few	TRBJ2-7	TRBD1	CASSSLGQGVYEQYF	TGCGCCAGCAGCTCCCTGGGGCAGGGGGTTTACGAGCAGTACTTC